This entry concerns a single T cell receptor (beta chain). Source study methods: Estimates of nucleated cell counts were drawn from the amplification of reference gene primers. Produced via immunoSEQ multiplex PCR; TCRdb's table is partial and in-frame only. D and trimming were read from the DNA, whereas the V and J calls and clone size are those reported in that table. The sample lists 64,000 or so clones, 78% occurring once. This CDR3 has 14 amino acids. V shed 5 bases and J shed 9 bases, with 17 bases lying between them. Germline V CDR1 and CDR2: SNHLY, FYNNEI. The sample belongs to a study of blood T cell repertoires in COVID-19. For the study at large: COVID-19 samples collected from the United States, Italy and Spain covered acute and convalescent phases. PBMCs, B-cell-depleted T cells, or T cells provided the cDNA or gDNA that made up the material.

This sequence was found in a man aged 80 or over with acute or convalescent COVID-19. This rearrangement joins TRBV2 to TRBJ2-1; tentative D call: TRBD1 (6 bases). Sequences were obtained from peripheral blood. The CDR3 sequence is CASSLDSPGTEQFF. CDR3 in DNA: TGTGCCAGCAGTCTGGACAGCCCAGGGACTGAGCAGTTCTTC. Full variable domain (rest looked up from reference TRBV2 and TRBJ2-1): EPEVTQTPSHQVTQMGQEVILRCVPISNHLYFYWYRQILGQKVEFLVSFYNNEISEKSEIFDDQFSVERPDGSNFTLKIRSTKLEDSAMYFCASSLDSPGTEQFFGPGTRLTVL.